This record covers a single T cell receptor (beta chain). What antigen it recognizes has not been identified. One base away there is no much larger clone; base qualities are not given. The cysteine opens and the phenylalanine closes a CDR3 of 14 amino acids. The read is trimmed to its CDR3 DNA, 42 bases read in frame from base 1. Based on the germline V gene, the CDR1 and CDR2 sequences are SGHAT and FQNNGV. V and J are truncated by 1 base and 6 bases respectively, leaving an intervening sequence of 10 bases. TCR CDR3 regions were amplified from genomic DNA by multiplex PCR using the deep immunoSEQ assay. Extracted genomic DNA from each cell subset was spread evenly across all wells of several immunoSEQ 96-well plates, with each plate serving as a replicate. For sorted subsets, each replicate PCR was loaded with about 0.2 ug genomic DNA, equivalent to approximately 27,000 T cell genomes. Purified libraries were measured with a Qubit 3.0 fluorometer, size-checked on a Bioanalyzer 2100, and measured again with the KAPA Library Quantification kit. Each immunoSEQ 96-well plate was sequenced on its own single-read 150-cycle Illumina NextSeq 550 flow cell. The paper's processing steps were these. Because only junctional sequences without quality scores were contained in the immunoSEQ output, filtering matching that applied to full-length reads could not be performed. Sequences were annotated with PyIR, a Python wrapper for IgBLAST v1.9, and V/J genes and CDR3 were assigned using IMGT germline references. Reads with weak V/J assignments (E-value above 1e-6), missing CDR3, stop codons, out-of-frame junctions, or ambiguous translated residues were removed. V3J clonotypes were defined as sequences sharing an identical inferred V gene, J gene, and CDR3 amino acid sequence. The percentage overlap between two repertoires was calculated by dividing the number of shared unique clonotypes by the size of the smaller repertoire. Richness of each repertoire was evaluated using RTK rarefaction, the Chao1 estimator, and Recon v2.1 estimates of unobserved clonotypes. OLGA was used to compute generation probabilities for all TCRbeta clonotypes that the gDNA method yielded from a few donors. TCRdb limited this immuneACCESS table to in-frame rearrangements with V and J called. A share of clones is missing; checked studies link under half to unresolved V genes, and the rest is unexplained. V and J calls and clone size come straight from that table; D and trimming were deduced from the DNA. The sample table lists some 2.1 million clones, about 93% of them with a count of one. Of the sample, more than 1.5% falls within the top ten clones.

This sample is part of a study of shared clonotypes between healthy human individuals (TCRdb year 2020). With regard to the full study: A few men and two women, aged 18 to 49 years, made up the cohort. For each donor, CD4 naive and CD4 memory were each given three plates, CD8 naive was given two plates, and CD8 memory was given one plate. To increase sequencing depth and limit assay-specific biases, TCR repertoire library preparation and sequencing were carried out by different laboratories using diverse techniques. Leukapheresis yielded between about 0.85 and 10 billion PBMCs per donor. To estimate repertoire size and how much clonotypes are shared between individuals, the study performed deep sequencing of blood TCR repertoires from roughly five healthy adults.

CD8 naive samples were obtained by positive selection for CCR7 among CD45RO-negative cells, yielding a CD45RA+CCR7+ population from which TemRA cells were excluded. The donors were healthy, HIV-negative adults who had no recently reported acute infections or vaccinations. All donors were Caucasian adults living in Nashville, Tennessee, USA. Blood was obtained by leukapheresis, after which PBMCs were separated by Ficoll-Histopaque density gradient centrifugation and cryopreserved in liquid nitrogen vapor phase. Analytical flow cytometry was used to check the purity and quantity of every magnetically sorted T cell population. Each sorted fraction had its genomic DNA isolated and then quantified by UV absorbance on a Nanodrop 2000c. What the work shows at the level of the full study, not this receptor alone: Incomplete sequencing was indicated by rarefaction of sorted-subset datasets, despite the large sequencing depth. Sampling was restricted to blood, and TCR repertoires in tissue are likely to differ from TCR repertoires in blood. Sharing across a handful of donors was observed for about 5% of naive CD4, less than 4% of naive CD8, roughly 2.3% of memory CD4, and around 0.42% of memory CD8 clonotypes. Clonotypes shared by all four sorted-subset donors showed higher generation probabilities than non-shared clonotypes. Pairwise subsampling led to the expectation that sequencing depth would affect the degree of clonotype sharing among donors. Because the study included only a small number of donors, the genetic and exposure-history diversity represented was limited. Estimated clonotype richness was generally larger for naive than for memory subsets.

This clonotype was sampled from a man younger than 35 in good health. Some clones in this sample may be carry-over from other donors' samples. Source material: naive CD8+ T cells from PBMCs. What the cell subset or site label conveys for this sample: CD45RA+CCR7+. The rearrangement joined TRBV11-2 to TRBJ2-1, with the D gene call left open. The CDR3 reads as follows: CASSLALVGNEQFF. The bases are TGTGCCAGCAGCTTAGCCCTAGTGGGCAATGAGCAGTTCTTC.